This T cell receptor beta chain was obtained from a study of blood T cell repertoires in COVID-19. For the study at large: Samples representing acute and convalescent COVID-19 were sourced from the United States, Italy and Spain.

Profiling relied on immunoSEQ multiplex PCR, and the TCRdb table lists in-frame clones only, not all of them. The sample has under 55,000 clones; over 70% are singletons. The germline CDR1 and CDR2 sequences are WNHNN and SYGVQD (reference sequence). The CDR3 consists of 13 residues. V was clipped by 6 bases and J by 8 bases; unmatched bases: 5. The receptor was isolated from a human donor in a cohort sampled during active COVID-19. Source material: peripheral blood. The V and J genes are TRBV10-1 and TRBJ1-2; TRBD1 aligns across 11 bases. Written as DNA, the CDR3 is TGCGCCAGCAGAAGGACAGGGGGCAGCGGCTACACCTTC. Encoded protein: CASRRTGGSGYTF.